This T cell receptor beta chain came from a study of siplizumab effects on memory and regulatory T cells. Broader study findings: Siplizumab conditions gave an average of approximately 70% Treg-derived mappable alloreactive CD4+ clones, versus 26.9% for controls.

Looked up from germline, CDR1 is KGHSH and CDR2 is LQKENI. CDR3 length equals 17 residues. V was trimmed by 0 bases and J by 8 bases, leaving 23 bases between them. TCRdb keeps only in-frame clones here, not all; method: immunoSEQ multiplex PCR. The data show roughly 92,000 clones, 85% to 95% seen once. This clone was counted a single time. Its antigen is unidentified. The TCR was taken from a human donor in good health. The V call is TRBV18, the J call TRBJ2-7; no clear D. Sequenced input: non-Treg CD4+ T cells sorted from blood. CDR3 DNA sequence: TGTGCCAGCTCACCACCCGGAGTTTCTAGACGGGCCGTCCAGCAGTACTTC. Translating gives CASSPPGVSRRAVQQYF.